Sequencing of this T cell receptor beta chain was carried out in a study of blood T cells in healthy people across ages. Primed by a sample-barcoded 5' primer and a J-beta primer mix, a second PCR proceeded for 7 to 11 cycles. TCRdb independently ran MiXCR on the 5' RACE reads; one entry per CDR3 protein. The repertoire holds hundreds of thousands of distinct CDR3 sequences, with roughly 50% as singletons. This clonotype was counted a few times. V was clipped by 3 bases and J by 4 bases; unmatched bases: 8. The CDR3 sequence is 15 residues long. CDR1 is SQVTM and CDR2 is ANQGSEA in the germline V gene.

The chain uses TRBV29-1 and TRBJ2-5; TRBD1 matches at 10 bases. This TCR was sampled from a man in his forties in good health. Sample: blood. This CDR3 reads CSVELGDRGRETQYF. In DNA, the CDR3 is TGCAGCGTTGAGTTAGGGGACAGGGGACGAGAGACCCAGTACTTC.